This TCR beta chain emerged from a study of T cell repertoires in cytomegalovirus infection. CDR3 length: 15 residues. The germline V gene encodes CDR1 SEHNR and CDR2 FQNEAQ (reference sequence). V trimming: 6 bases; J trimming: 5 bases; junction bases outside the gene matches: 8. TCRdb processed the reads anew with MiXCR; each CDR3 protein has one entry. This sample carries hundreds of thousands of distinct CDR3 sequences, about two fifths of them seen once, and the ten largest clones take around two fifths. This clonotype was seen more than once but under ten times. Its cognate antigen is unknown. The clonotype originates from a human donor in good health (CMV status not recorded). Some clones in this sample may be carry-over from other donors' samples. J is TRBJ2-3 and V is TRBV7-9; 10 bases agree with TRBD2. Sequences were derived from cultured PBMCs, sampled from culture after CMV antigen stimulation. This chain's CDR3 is CASSPGTSDGDTQYF. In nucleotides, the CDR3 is TGTGCCAGCAGTCCAGGGACTAGCGATGGAGATACGCAGTATTTT. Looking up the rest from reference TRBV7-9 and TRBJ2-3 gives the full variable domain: DTGVSQNPRHKITKRGQNVTFRCDPISEHNRLYWYRQTLGQGPEFLTYFQNEAQLEKSRLLSDRFSAERPKGSFSTLEIQRTEQGDSAMYLCASSPGTSDGDTQYFGPGTRLTVL.